What follows are 8 T cell receptor beta chains derived from one specimen sequenced in a study of PD-1 blockade in classical Hodgkin lymphoma. Every patient had relapsed following autologous stem cell transplantation, and cohorts differed in brentuximab vedotin exposure. Clones were read by immunoSEQ multiplex PCR, and TCRdb kept only the in-frame ones, dropping some. The profile shows about 150,000 clones, less than 80% of them singletons. The specimen comprised peripheral blood mononuclear cells (PBMCs), sampled before the second cycle of nivolumab. These receptors were taken from a human donor with classical Hodgkin lymphoma.

The chain is built from TRBV29-1 and TRBJ2-5, with D unclear. The CDR3 covers 14 residues. The germline gives CDR1 SQVTM, CDR2 ANQGSEA. V lost 0 bases and J 1 base, leaving 9 bases between the germline ends. CDR3 region: CSVEDRGIQETQYF. The CDR3 region has the DNA TGCAGCGTTGAAGATAGAGGCATCCAAGAGACCCAGTACTTC.

This clone was observed a handful of times. The chain links TRBV5-1 to TRBJ1-1; D unresolved. Germline assignment: CDR1 SGHRS and CDR2 YFSETQ. This CDR3 comprises 13 residues. V gave up 4 bases and J gave up 2 bases, with 9 bases separating them. CDR3 nucleotides: TGCGCCAGCAGCGAAGACTTTAACACTGAAGCTTTCTTT. Translating gives CASSEDFNTEAFF. The variable domain in full, with the rest retrieved from reference TRBV5-1 and TRBJ1-1, is KAGVTQTPRYLIKTRGQQVTLSCSPISGHRSVSWYQQTPGQGLQFLFEYFSETQRNKGNFPGRFSGRQFSNSRSEMNVSTLELGDSALYLCASSEDFNTEAFFGQGTRLTVV.

V gene TRBV6-1 combines with J gene TRBJ1-2; D uncertain. The CDR3 runs to 14 residues. Germline CDR1 is MNHNS and CDR2 is SASEGT. V shed 6 bases and J shed 4 bases, with 15 bases lying between them. CDR3 residues: CASSPSHAGYGYTF. The CDR3 DNA sequence: TGTGCCAGCAGCCCTTCCCATGCAGGCTATGGCTACACCTTC.

The chain recombines TRBV28 with TRBJ2-4, with TRBD2 matching 7 bases. This CDR3 has 14 amino acids. The V gene end was trimmed by 4 bases and the J gene end by 7 bases; junction bases not matched to a gene: 7. Germline CDR1 reads MDHEN; CDR2 reads SYDVKM. CDR3 residues: CASSSAGDGNIQYF. The CDR3 coding sequence is TGTGCCAGCAGTTCCGCGGGAGATGGGAACATTCAGTACTTC.

V and J are TRBV28 and TRBJ2-7; 7 bases agree with TRBD1. CDR1 and CDR2 (germline): MDHEN, SYDVKM. J was trimmed by 6 bases and V by 2 bases; bases with no gene match: 10. CDR3 length: 15 residues. The chain's CDR3 is CASSLPRQGRGEQYF. The CDR3 DNA reads as TGTGCCAGCAGTTTACCCCGACAGGGACGAGGCGAGCAGTACTTC.

The gene calls are TRBV7-9 and TRBJ2-5; tentative D call: TRBD2 (5 bases). V lost 1 base and J 2 bases, leaving 11 bases between the germline ends. This CDR3 has 15 residues. Germline loops: CDR1 SEHNR, CDR2 FQNEAQ (reference sequence). Here the CDR3 DNA reads TGTGCCAGCAGCTTAGTTCCGGGGAAACAAGAGACCCAGTACTTC. Protein product: CASSLVPGKQETQYF.

The chain couples TRBV5-1 to TRBJ2-7; TRBD2 agrees at 11 bases. The V segment lost 1 base and the J segment 4 bases; nucleotides outside the gene matches: 1. This CDR3 is built from 14 residues. The germline CDR1 and CDR2 sequences are SGHRS and YFSETQ. CDR3 sequence reads: CASSLTSGSYEQYF. DNA for the CDR3: TGCGCCAGCAGCTTGACTAGCGGGAGTTACGAGCAGTACTTC.

The V and J genes are TRBV5-6 and TRBJ2-7; 10 bases fit TRBD1. The CDR3 is 14 residues long. V lost 0 bases and J lost 5; bases outside the gene matches: 2. Per the germline V gene, CDR1 is SGHDT and CDR2 is YYEEEE. This CDR3 reads CASSLGGQGNEQYF. In DNA, the CDR3 is TGTGCCAGCAGCTTGGGGGGACAGGGGAACGAGCAGTACTTC.